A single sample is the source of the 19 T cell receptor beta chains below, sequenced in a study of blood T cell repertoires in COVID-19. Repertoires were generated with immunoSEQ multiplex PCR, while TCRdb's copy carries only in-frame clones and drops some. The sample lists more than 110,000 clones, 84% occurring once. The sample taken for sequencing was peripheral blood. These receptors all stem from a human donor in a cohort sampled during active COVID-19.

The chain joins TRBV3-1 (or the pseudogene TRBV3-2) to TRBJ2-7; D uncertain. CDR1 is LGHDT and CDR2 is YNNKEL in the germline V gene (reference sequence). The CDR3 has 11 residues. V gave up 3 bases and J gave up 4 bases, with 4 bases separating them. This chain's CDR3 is CASSHMYEQYF. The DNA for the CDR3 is TGTGCCAGCAGCCATATGTACGAGCAGTACTTC.

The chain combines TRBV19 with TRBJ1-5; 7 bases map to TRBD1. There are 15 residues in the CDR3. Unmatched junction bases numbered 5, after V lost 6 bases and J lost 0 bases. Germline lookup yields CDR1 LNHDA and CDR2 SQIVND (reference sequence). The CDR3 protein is CASSSGGYSNQPQHF. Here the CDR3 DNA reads TGTGCCAGTAGCTCAGGGGGTTATAGCAATCAGCCCCAGCATTTT.

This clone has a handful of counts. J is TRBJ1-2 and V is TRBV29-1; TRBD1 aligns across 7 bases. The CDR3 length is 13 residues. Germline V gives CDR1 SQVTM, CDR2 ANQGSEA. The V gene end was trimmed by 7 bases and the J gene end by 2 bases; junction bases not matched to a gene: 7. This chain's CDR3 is CSDRGTDNYGYTF. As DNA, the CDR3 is TGCAGCGACCGCGGGACAGACAACTATGGCTACACCTTC.

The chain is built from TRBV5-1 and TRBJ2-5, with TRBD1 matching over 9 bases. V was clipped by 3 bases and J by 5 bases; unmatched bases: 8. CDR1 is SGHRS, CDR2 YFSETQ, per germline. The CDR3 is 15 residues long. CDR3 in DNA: TGCGCCAGCAGCTCTGGGACAGGGACGGGGGAGACCCAGTACTTC. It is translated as CASSSGTGTGETQYF.

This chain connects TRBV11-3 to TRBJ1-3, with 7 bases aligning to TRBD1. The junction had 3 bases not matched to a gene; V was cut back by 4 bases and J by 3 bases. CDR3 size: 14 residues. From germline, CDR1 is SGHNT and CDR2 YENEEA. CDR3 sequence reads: CASSSNRGGNTIYF. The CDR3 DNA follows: TGTGCCAGCAGCTCGAACAGGGGTGGAAACACCATATATTTT.

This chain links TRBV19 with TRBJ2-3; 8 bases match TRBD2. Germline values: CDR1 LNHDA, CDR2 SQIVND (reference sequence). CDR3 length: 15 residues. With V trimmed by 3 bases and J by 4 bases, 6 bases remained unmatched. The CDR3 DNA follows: TGTGCCAGTAGTATTGGACTAGCCCCCTCAGATACGCAGTATTTT. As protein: CASSIGLAPSDTQYF.

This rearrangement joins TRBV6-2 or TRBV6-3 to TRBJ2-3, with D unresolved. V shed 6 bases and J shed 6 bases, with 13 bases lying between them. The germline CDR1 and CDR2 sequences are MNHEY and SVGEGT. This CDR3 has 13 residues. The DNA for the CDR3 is TGTGCCAGCAGCCCCTATACGATGGATACGCAGTATTTT. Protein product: CASSPYTMDTQYF.

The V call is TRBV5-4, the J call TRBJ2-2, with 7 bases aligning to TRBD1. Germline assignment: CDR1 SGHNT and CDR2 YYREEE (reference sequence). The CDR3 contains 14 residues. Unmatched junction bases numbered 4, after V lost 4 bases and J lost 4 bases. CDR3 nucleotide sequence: TGTGCCAGCAGCATTACAGGGGCCACCGGGGAGCTGTTTTTT. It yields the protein CASSITGATGELFF.

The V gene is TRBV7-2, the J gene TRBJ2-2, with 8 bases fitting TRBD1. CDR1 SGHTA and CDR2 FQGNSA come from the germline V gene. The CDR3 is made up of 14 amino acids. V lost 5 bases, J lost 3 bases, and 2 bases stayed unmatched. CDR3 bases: TGTGCCAGCAGCAGGACAGGGTACACCGGGGAGCTGTTTTTT. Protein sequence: CASSRTGYTGELFF.

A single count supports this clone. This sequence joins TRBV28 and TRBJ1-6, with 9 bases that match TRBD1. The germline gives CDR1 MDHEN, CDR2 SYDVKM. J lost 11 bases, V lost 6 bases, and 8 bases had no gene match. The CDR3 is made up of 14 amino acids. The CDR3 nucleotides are TGTGCCAGCAGACAGGGGGCCGATTGGACACCCCTCCACTTT. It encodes CASRQGADWTPLHF.

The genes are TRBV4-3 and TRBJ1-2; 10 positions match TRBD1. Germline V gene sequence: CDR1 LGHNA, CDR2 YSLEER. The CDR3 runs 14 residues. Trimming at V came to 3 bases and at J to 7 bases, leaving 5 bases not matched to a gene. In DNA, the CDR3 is TGCGCCAGCAGCCACTTGACAGGGGGCGCTGGCTACACCTTC. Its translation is CASSHLTGGAGYTF.

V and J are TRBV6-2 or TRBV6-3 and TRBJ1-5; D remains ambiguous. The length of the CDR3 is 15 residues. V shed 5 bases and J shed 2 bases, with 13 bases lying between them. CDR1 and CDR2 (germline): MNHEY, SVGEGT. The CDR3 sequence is CASSPPGDGNQPQHF. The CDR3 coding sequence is TGTGCCAGCAGTCCCCCCGGGGATGGCAATCAGCCCCAGCATTTT.

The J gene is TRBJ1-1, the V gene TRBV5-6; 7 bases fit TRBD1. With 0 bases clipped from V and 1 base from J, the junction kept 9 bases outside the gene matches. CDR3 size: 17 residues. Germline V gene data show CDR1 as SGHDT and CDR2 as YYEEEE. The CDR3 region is CASSLELWDSQNTEAFF. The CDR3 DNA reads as TGTGCCAGCAGCTTGGAGCTTTGGGACAGTCAGAACACTGAAGCTTTCTTT.

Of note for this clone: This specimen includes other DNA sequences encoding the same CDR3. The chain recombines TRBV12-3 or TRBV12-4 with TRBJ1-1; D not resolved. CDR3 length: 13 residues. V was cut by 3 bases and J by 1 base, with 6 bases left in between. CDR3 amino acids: CASSLQENTEAFF. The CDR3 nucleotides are TGTGCCAGCAGTTTGCAGGAGAACACTGAAGCTTTCTTT.

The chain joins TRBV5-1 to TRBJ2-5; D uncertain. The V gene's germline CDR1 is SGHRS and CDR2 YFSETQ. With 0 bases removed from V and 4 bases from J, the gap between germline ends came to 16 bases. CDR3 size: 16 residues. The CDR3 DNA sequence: TGCGCCAGCAGCTTGGCCGGGTCGGCACAAGGAGAGACCCAGTACTTC. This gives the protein CASSLAGSAQGETQYF.

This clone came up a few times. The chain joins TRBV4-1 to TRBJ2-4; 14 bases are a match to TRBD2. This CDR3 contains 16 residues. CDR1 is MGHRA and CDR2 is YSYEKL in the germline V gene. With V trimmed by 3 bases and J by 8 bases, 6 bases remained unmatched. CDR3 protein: CASSQGTSGSWDIQYF. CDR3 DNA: TGCGCCAGCAGCCAGGGGACTAGCGGGAGTTGGGACATTCAGTACTTC.

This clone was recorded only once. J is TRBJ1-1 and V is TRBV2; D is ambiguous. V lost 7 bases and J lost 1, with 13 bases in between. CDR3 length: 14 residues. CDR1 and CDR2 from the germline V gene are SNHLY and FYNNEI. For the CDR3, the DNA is TGTGCCAGCACCCGGGTAGAAGGGAACACTGAAGCTTTCTTT. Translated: CASTRVEGNTEAFF.

The chain's CDR3 is CASSLIIVTSGSNEQFF. The CDR3 nucleotides read TGTGCCAGCAGCTTAATTATTGTGACTAGCGGGAGCAATGAGCAGTTCTTC. The chain has TRBV7-8 and TRBJ2-1; 12 nucleotides align to TRBD2. J gave up 6 bases and V 2 bases, and 8 bases lay outside the gene matches. Germline V gene data show CDR1 as SGHVS and CDR2 as FQNEAQ. The CDR3 loop spans 17 amino acids.

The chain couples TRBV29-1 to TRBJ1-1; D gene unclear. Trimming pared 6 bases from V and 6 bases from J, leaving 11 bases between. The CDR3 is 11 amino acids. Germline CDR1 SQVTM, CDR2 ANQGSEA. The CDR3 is CSVGYRAEAFF. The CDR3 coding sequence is TGCAGCGTGGGCTATCGGGCTGAAGCTTTCTTT.